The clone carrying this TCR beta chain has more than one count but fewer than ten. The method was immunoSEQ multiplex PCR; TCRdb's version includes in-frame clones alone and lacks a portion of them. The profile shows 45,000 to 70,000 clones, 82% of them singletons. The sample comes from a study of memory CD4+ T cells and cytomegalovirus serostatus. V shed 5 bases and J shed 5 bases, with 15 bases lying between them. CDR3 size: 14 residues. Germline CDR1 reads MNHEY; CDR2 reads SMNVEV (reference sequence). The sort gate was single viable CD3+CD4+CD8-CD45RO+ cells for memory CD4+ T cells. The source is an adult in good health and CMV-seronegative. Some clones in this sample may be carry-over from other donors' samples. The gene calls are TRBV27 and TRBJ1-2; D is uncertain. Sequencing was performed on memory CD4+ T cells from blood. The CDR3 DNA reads TGTGCCAGCAGTCCTAGGACGGCCCGGTATGGCTACACCTTC. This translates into CASSPRTARYGYTF.